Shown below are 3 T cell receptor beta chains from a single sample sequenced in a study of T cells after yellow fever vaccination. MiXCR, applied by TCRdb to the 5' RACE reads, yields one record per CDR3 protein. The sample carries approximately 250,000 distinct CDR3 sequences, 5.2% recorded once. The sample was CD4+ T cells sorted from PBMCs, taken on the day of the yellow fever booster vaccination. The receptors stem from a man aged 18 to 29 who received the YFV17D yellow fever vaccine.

The CDR3, as DNA: TGTGCCAGCAGCCTCCCGACAGGTCCCCGCTCTGGAAACACCATATATTTT. Its translation: CASSLPTGPRSGNTIYF. The rearrangement joins TRBV5-6 to TRBJ1-3; D may be TRBD1 (6 bases). Germline CDR1 is SGHDT and CDR2 is YYEEEE. With 4 bases removed from V and 0 bases from J, the gap between germline ends came to 17 bases. The CDR3 is 17 residues long.

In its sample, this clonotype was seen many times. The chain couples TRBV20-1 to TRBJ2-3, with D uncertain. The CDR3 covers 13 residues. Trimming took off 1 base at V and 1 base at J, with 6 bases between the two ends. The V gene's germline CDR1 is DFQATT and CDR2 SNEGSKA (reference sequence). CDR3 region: CSARGWGTDTQYF. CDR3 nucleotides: TGCAGTGCTAGAGGGTGGGGCACAGATACGCAGTATTTT.

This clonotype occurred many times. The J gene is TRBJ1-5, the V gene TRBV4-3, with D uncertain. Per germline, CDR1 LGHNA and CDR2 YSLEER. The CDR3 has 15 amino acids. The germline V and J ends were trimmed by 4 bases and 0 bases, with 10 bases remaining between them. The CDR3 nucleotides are TGCGCCAGCAGCCTTAGCGCAGTTAGCAATCAGCCCCAGCATTTT. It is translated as CASSLSAVSNQPQHF.